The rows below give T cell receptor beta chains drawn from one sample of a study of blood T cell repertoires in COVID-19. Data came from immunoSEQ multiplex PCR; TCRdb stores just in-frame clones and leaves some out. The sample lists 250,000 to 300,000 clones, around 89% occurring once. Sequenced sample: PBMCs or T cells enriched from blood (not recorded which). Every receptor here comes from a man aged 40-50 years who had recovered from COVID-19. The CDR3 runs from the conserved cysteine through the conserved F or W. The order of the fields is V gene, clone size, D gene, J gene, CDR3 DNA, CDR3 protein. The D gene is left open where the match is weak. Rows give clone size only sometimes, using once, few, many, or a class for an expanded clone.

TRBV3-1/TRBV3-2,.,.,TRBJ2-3,TGTGCCAGCAGTCTTACCCTGGCGGCAGATACGCAGTATTTT,CASSLTLAADTQYF
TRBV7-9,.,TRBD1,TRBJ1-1,TGTGCCAGCAGCTTAGGGGGTCTAGGGGGCCCGAACACTGAAGCTTTCTTT,CASSLGGLGGPNTEAFF
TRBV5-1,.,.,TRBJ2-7,TGCGCCAGCAGCGTCGCCGGTGAGCAGTACTTC,CASSVAGEQYF
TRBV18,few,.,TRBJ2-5,TGTGCCAGCTCACCGATACTTCAAGAGACCCAGTACTTC,CASSPILQETQYF
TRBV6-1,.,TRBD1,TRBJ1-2,TGTGCCAGCAGTGAGGCCGGGACAGGGCCCTATGGCTACACCTTC,CASSEAGTGPYGYTF
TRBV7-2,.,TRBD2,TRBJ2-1,TGTGCCAGCAGCTTACTAACGGGGGGCAATGAGCAGTTCTTC,CASSLLTGGNEQFF
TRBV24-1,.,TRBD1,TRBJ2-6,TGTGCCACCAGTGATTATCCGGGACAGGGGGCGCGTGGGGCCAACGTCCTGACTTTC,CATSDYPGQGARGANVLTF
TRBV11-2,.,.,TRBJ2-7,TGTGCCAGCAGCCCTCGGACAGAACCCTACGAGCAGTACTTC,CASSPRTEPYEQYF
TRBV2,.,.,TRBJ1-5,TGTGCCAGCAGCCTCGGACAGTATAGCAATCAGCCCCAGCATTTT,CASSLGQYSNQPQHF
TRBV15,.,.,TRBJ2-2,TGTGCCACCAGATCCGCGGCCGGGGAGCTGTTTTTT,CATRSAAGELFF
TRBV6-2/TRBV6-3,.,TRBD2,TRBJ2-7,TGTGCCAGCAACCCAAGGGCGGGAGCGATAGGAGAATGGCAGTACTTC,CASNPRAGAIGEWQYF
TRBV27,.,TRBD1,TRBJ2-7,TGTGCCAGCAGTTTAGACAGGGCAAGCGAGCAGTACTTC,CASSLDRASEQYF
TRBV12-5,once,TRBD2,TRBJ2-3,TGTGCTAGTGGTTTTGCGGGAGATACAGATACGCAGTATTTT,CASGFAGDTDTQYF
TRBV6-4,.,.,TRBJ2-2,TGTGCCAGCAGGACAGGGAACACCGGGGAGCTGTTTTTT,CASRTGNTGELFF
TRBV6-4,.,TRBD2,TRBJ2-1,TGTGCCAGCAGTGTCTTCAGCGGGAGTAGTGATGAGCAGTTCTTC,CASSVFSGSSDEQFF
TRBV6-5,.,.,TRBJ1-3,TGTGCCTCTACGGTCTACGGAAACACCATATATTTT,CASTVYGNTIYF
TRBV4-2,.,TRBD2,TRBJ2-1,TGTGCCAGCAGCCAAGATAGCGGGGGATACAATGAGCAGTTCTTC,CASSQDSGGYNEQFF
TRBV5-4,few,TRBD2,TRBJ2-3,TGTGCCAGCAGCTTGCCGGGACTAGCGGGAGAGGATACGCAGTATTTT,CASSLPGLAGEDTQYF
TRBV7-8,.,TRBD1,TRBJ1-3,TGTGCCAGCAGCTTTGACAGGGCTGGAAACACCATATATTTT,CASSFDRAGNTIYF
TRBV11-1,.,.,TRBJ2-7,TGTGCCAGCAGCTCAGACCACAGGGCTTGGGAGCAGTACTTC,CASSSDHRAWEQYF
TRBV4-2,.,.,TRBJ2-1,TGTGCCAGCAGCCAAGAAGGGGGGGGGTCAGGTCGGCCCTTAAATGAGCAGTTCTTC,CASSQEGGGSGRPLNEQFF
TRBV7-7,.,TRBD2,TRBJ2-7,TGTGCCAGCAGCTTAAGTGGGCGGGAGGGTAACGAGCAGTACTTC,CASSLSGREGNEQYF
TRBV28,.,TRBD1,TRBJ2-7,TGTGCCAGCAGTCCAGGACAGGGGGCTAGGTACGAGCAGTACTTC,CASSPGQGARYEQYF
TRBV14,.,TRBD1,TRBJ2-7,TGTGCCAGCAGCCAAGCCACAGGGGACACGCGGCAGTACTTC,CASSQATGDTRQYF
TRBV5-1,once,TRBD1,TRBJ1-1,TGCGCCAGCAGCTTTACAGGGGACACTGAAGCTTTCTTT,CASSFTGDTEAFF
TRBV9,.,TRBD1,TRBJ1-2,TGTGCCAGCAGCCAAGGGACAGCTATCTATGGCTACACCTTC,CASSQGTAIYGYTF
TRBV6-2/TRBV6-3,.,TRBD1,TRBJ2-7,TGTGCCAGCAGTGAGAAAAACAGGGGCGAGCAGTACTTC,CASSEKNRGEQYF
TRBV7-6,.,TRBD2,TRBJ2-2,TGTGCCAGCAGCTTATTTCTGGGACTAGCGACAGGAGAGGCCGGGGAGCTGTTTTTT,CASSLFLGLATGEAGELFF
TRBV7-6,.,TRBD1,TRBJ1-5,TGTGCCAGCAGCCTGACAGGGATTCGCAATCAGCCCCAGCATTTT,CASSLTGIRNQPQHF
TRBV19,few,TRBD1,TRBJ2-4,TGTGCCAGTAGTATAGGGACAGGGGGCAGAGTATACATTCAGTACTTC,CASSIGTGGRVYIQYF
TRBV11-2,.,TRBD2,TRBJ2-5,TGTGCCAGCAGTAACACCCCAATAGCGGGAGTAGAGACCCAGTACTTC,CASSNTPIAGVETQYF